The following is a T cell receptor beta chain sequence with its context. This sample stems from a study of blood T cell repertoires in COVID-19. The overall study: The study drew acute and convalescent COVID-19 samples from the United States, Italy and Spain.

Original processing methods: Reference gene primer amplification yielded estimated nucleated cell counts. Produced via immunoSEQ multiplex PCR; TCRdb's table is partial and in-frame only. D and trimming were read from the DNA, whereas the V and J calls and clone size are those reported in that table. The data show roughly 100,000 clones, 80% to 90% seen once. Germline-derived CDR1 and CDR2 are SGHTA and FQGNSA. Deletions cut 1 base from V and 3 bases from J, with 6 bases between. The CDR3 totals 13 residues. The TCR comes from a woman aged 55-75 years with acute or convalescent COVID-19. The sequenced sample was peripheral blood. The chain carries TRBV7-2 and TRBJ2-5, with a possible D match to TRBD2 (5 bases). Here the CDR3 reads CASSLGGKETQYF. In DNA form, the CDR3 reads TGTGCCAGCAGCTTAGGAGGGAAAGAGACCCAGTACTTC. Filled out from reference TRBV7-2 and TRBJ2-5, the complete variable domain reads GAGVSQSPSNKVTEKGKDVELRCDPISGHTALYWYRQSLGQGLEFLIYFQGNSAPDKSGLPSDRFSAERTGGSVSTLTIQRTQQEDSAVYLCASSLGGKETQYFGPGTRLLVL.